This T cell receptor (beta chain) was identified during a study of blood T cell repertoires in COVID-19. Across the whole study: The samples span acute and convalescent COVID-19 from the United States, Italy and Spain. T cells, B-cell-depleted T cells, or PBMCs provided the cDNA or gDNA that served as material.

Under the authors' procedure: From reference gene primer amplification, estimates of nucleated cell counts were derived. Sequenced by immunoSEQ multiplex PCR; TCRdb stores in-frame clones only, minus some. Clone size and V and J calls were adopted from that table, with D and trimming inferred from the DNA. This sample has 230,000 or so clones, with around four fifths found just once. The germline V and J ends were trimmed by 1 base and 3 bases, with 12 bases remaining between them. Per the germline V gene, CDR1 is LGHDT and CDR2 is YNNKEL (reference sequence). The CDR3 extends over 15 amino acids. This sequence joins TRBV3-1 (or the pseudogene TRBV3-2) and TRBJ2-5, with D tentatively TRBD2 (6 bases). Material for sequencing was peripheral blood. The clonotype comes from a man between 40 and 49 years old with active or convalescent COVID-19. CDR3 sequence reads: CASSQAGEFEETQYF. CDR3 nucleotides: TGTGCCAGCAGCCAAGCGGGGGAGTTCGAAGAGACCCAGTACTTC.